This T cell receptor beta chain was identified during a study of regulatory T cells in long-lasting Graves disease. Study-level information: Positive TSH receptor antibodies alongside over 5 years of antithyroid drugs were what marked Graves' disease as persistent. Points from the study as a whole: New patients shared roughly 960 public clonotypes, and persistent patients shared more, with 2,741. With a small sample size, accuracy may have been reduced.

Time point denoted: persistent/refractory GD, antithyroid drugs over 5 years with positive TRAb. From RNA extracted from PBMCs, the TCR library was made. To make TCR beta libraries, researchers used iRepertoire HTBI primers and Arm-PCR of CDR3 regions. Via MiXCR, TCRdb re-called the multiplex PCR reads, giving one row per CDR3 protein. Among nearly 350,000 distinct CDR3 sequences listed, roughly a fifth were seen once. Concerning this clonotype: The target antigen is unknown.

CDR3 length equals 16 residues. The germline CDR1 and CDR2 sequences are PRHDT and FYEKMQ (reference sequence). V gave up 0 bases and J gave up 2 bases, with 13 bases separating them. The specimen comprised peripheral blood mononuclear cells (PBMCs), sampled when the disease was refractory, from a patient treated with antithyroid drugs. This clonotype was sampled from a female donor with Graves disease. V gene TRBV13 combines with J gene TRBJ2-5; D is possibly TRBD1 (7 bases). CDR3: CASSLGGRGQQETQYF. As DNA, the CDR3 is TGTGCCAGCAGCTTAGGAGGGCGGGGACAGCAAGAGACCCAGTACTTC.